A single sample gave rise to the 15 T cell receptor beta chains below, sequenced in a study of blood T cell repertoires in COVID-19. Profiled with immunoSEQ multiplex PCR; TCRdb holds only in-frame clones, not every one. The sample has about 310,000 clones, approximately 90% seen once. Input material: PBMCs or T cells enriched from blood (not recorded which). The receptors were sampled from a woman aged 18-29 years who had recovered from COVID-19.

The chain recombines TRBV7-3 with TRBJ2-1; 8 bases map to TRBD1. The CDR3 is 16 residues long. Germline CDR1 reads SGHTA; CDR2 reads FQGTGA. Trimming cost V 0 bases and J 6 bases; bases outside gene matches: 7. The DNA of the CDR3 is TGTGCCAGCAGCTTAACCGACAGGGGAGTTTTCAATGAGCAGTTCTTC. Its protein is CASSLTDRGVFNEQFF.

The chain has TRBV7-2 and TRBJ2-2, with TRBD1 identical over 9 bases. Germline values: CDR1 SGHTA, CDR2 FQGNSA. This CDR3 spans 16 amino acids. V trimming: 2 bases; J trimming: 4 bases; junction bases outside the gene matches: 5. For the CDR3, the DNA is TGTGCCAGCAGCTTAACAGGGGGCGTGACCACCGGGGAGCTGTTTTTT. It codes for CASSLTGGVTTGELFF.

The V gene is TRBV30, the J gene TRBJ1-1; 9 positions agree with TRBD1. The trim removed 2 bases at V and 1 base at J, leaving 2 bases unmatched. The CDR3 is made up of 14 amino acids. Per the germline V gene, CDR1 is GTSNPN and CDR2 is SVGIG (reference sequence). CDR3 DNA: TGTGCCTGGAGTCGGGACAGGGAGAACACTGAAGCTTTCTTT. Translated: CAWSRDRENTEAFF.

This clone was counted only a few times. The chain uses TRBV7-9 and TRBJ2-1, with 14 bases identical to TRBD2. Trimming removed 5 bases from V and 4 bases from J; junction bases left unmatched: 13. CDR3 length: 19 amino acids. Germline CDR1 is SEHNR and CDR2 is FQNEAQ (reference sequence). The DNA of the CDR3 is TGTGCCAGCAGCCCGAGACTAGCGGGGGGGTCCGAACCTTACAATGAGCAGTTCTTC. Translated, it gives CASSPRLAGGSEPYNEQFF.

The chain recombines TRBV5-5 with TRBJ1-4; D remains ambiguous. Germline values: CDR1 SGHKS, CDR2 YYEKEE (reference sequence). The CDR3 contains 14 residues. The V gene lost 2 bases and the J gene lost 14 bases, with 19 bases spanning the gap. The CDR3 DNA reads TGTGCCAGCAGCTTTTCGGGTTTAGATTGGGTGCTGTTTTTT. Amino acid sequence: CASSFSGLDWVLFF.

This clone was detected once. The gene calls are TRBV27 and TRBJ2-2; tentative D call: TRBD1 (5 bases). CDR3 length equals 15 residues. Germline CDR1 is MNHEY and CDR2 is SMNVEV (reference sequence). V lost 2 bases and J 4 bases, leaving 11 bases between the germline ends. The CDR3 sequence: CASSLMRQGTGELFF. In DNA, the CDR3 is TGTGCCAGCAGTTTAATGCGCCAGGGCACCGGGGAGCTGTTTTTT.

The chain is built from TRBV24-1 and TRBJ2-2; D possibly corresponds to TRBD1 (5 bases). There are 15 residues in the CDR3. Germline V gene sequence: CDR1 KGHDR, CDR2 SFDVKD. The germline V and J ends were trimmed by 3 bases and 2 bases, with 9 bases remaining between them. Written as DNA, the CDR3 is TGTGCCACCAGTGATATGACAGTAAACACCGGGGAGCTGTTTTTT. Translated: CATSDMTVNTGELFF.

V usage is TRBV6-5 and J usage is TRBJ1-2; 7 nucleotides match TRBD1. This CDR3 has 15 amino acids. V was pared by 4 bases and J by 0 bases, with 5 bases of the junction left unmatched. Germline CDR1 and CDR2: MNHEY and SVGAGI. The CDR3 here is CASSLTGTANYGYTF. The CDR3 bases are TGTGCCAGCAGTTTAACAGGGACAGCTAACTATGGCTACACCTTC.

This chain joins TRBV11-1 and TRBJ2-5; 7 bases match TRBD1. The V gene end was trimmed by 4 bases and the J gene end by 0 bases; junction bases not matched to a gene: 2. The CDR3 runs 14 residues. Germline CDR1 SGHAT, CDR2 FQDESV (reference sequence). The CDR3 sequence is CASSSGQHQETQYF. In nucleotides, the CDR3 is TGTGCCAGCAGCTCGGGACAGCACCAAGAGACCCAGTACTTC.

V and J are TRBV7-2 and TRBJ1-2; 8 positions match TRBD1. CDR1 is SGHTA and CDR2 is FQGNSA in the germline V gene. This CDR3 is built from 14 residues. After removal of 3 bases from V and 4 bases from J, the junction contained 4 bases not matched to a gene. As DNA, the CDR3 is TGTGCCAGCAGCTTGGAAGACAGGGGCTATGGCTACACCTTC. Protein: CASSLEDRGYGYTF.

This chain links TRBV10-3 with TRBJ2-1; 10 bases are shared with TRBD2. CDR1 is ENHRY, CDR2 SYGVKD, per germline. With 0 bases clipped from V and 4 bases from J, the junction kept 12 bases outside the gene matches. The CDR3 runs 19 residues. The DNA of the CDR3 is TGTGCCATCAGTGAGTCGACGGGGAGCGGGGGGGCACGATACAATGAGCAGTTCTTC. It yields the protein CAISESTGSGGARYNEQFF.

This chain joins TRBV5-4 and TRBJ2-7; weak D call: TRBD2 (7 bases). Germline CDR1 reads SGHNT; CDR2 reads YYREEE (reference sequence). The CDR3 is 15 residues long. Trimming took off 0 bases at V and 4 bases at J, with 14 bases between the two ends. The CDR3 DNA reads as TGTGCCAGCAGCTTGGCACCAGGGGAGGGGTACGAGCAGTACTTC. Amino acids: CASSLAPGEGYEQYF.

This chain connects TRBV18 to TRBJ1-2, with D maybe TRBD1 (6 bases). V was clipped by 3 bases and J by 6 bases, with 14 bases between them. The CDR3 is 14 residues long. CDR1 and CDR2 from the germline V gene are KGHSH and LQKENI. CDR3 amino acids: CASSPPGTYHGYTF. The CDR3 nucleotides read TGTGCCAGCTCACCGCCCGGGACATATCATGGCTACACCTTC.

The V and J genes are TRBV7-9 and TRBJ2-7; 9 bases agree with TRBD2. This CDR3 region has 16 residues. V lost 5 bases, J lost 3 bases, and 11 bases stayed unmatched. Germline lookup yields CDR1 SEHNR and CDR2 FQNEAQ (reference sequence). The DNA for the CDR3 is TGTGCCAGCAGCCCCCAGGCTAGCGGGGCCCTCTACGAGCAGTACTTC. Its translation is CASSPQASGALYEQYF.

The gene calls are TRBV7-9 and TRBJ2-7; TRBD2 aligns across 12 bases. Unmatched junction bases numbered 9, after V lost 4 bases and J lost 2 bases. CDR1 SEHNR and CDR2 FQNEAQ come from the germline V gene (reference sequence). This CDR3 is 17 amino acids long. Here the CDR3 reads CASSSTARLAGAYEQYF. The CDR3 coding sequence is TGTGCCAGCAGCTCCACCGCGCGACTAGCGGGGGCCTACGAGCAGTACTTC.